This paragraph reports one T cell receptor beta chain. What it recognizes is unknown. Amplification used 60 Vbeta primers and 13 Jbeta primers. Original handling: In a later analysis, of 80 million to 90 million unique beta chains, approximately 10 million appeared in at least two donors. TCRdb keeps only in-frame clones here, not all; method: immunoSEQ multiplex PCR. V, J and clone size are those of that table, while D and trimming were read from the DNA. The sample has 150,000 to 200,000 clones; approximately 80% are singletons. This specimen belongs to a study of cytomegalovirus exposure and HLA in healthy donors. Findings and limits, study-wide: For TCR beta chains, V- and J-gene trimming was later linked to a missense DCLRE1C variant.

V gave up 5 bases and J gave up 8 bases, with 13 bases separating them. The CDR3 length is 13 residues. CDR1 is LNHDA, CDR2 SQIVND, per germline (reference sequence). The sequence came from a man aged 55 to 70 in good health and CMV-seronegative. The chain carries TRBV19 and TRBJ2-1; D may be TRBD2 (5 bases). Sequenced input: PBMCs. The CDR3 is CASSESGRYEQFF. The CDR3 bases are TGTGCCAGTAGTGAGTCGGGAAGATATGAGCAGTTCTTC.